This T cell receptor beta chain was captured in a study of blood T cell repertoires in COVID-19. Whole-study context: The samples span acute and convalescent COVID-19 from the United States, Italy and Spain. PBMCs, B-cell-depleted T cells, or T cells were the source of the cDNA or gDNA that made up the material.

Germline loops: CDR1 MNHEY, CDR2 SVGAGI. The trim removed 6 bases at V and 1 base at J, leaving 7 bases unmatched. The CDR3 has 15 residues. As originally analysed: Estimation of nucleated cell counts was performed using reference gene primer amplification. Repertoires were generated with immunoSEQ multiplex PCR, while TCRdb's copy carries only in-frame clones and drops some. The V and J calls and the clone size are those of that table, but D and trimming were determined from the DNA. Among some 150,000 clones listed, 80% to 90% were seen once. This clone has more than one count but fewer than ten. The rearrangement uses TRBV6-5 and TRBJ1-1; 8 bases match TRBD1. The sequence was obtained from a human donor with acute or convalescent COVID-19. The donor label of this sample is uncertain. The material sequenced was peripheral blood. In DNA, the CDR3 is TGTGCCAGCAGGCCCTCGGACAGGGCGAACACTGAAGCTTTCTTT. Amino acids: CASRPSDRANTEAFF.